One sample yielded the 18 T cell receptor beta chains listed below, sequenced in a study of blood T cell repertoires in COVID-19. The assay was immunoSEQ multiplex PCR, and TCRdb's table has in-frame clones only and misses some. The table shows under 250,000 clones, with around 85% occurring only once. The sequenced sample consisted of peripheral blood. These receptors came from a man aged 55-75 years with acute or convalescent COVID-19.

The chain is built from TRBV5-1 and TRBJ2-1; 13 nucleotides line up with TRBD2. V trimming: 4 bases; J trimming: 6 bases; junction bases outside the gene matches: 10. This CDR3 is built from 17 residues. CDR1 is SGHRS and CDR2 is YFSETQ in the germline V gene. CDR3 sequence (DNA): TGCGCCAGCAGCCCACGGACTAGCGGGAGTAACCCCAATGAGCAGTTCTTC. Protein sequence: CASSPRTSGSNPNEQFF. The variable domain in full, completed from reference TRBV5-1 and TRBJ2-1, reads KAGVTQTPRYLIKTRGQQVTLSCSPISGHRSVSWYQQTPGQGLQFLFEYFSETQRNKGNFPGRFSGRQFSNSRSEMNVSTLELGDSALYLCASSPRTSGSNPNEQFFGPGTRLTVL.

Only a few counts were recorded for this clone. J is TRBJ2-7 and V is TRBV28; 14 nucleotides line up with TRBD2. This CDR3 contains 17 residues. V lost 2 bases and J lost 4; bases outside the gene matches: 7. Germline V gene sequence: CDR1 MDHEN, CDR2 SYDVKM. The CDR3 here is CASSLIGLAGGPYEQYF. In DNA form, the CDR3 reads TGTGCCAGCAGTTTAATTGGACTAGCGGGAGGCCCATACGAGCAGTACTTC.

This chain uses TRBV19 with TRBJ1-1; possibly TRBD1 for D (5 bases). Trimming shortened V by 10 bases and J by 1 base, and 10 bases separated the two germline ends. The germline V gene has CDR1 LNHDA and CDR2 SQIVND (reference sequence). This CDR3 comprises 12 residues. CDR3 sequence reads: CAISDRNTEAFF. CDR3 nucleotides: TGTGCCATTTCCGACAGGAACACTGAAGCTTTCTTT.

The rearrangement uses TRBV30 and TRBJ1-6; 9 nucleotides agree with TRBD1. The V and J ends lost 5 bases and 8 bases, in that order; junction bases with no gene match: 4. The CDR3 loop spans 13 amino acids. Germline V gene sequence: CDR1 GTSNPN, CDR2 SVGIG (reference sequence). CDR3 residues: CAWARDRDSPLHF. DNA for the CDR3: TGTGCCTGGGCCCGGGACAGGGATTCACCCCTCCACTTT.

V is TRBV7-2 and J is TRBJ2-7; TRBD1 agrees at 9 bases. The CDR3 spans 17 residues. The ends lost 3 bases at V and 1 base at J; junction bases unmatched: 10. Per the germline V gene, CDR1 is SGHTA and CDR2 is FQGNSA. The CDR3 DNA reads as TGTGCCAGCAGCTTTCTGGTTCCGGGACAGGGATCCTACGAGCAGTACTTC. It encodes CASSFLVPGQGSYEQYF.

This clone was counted only a few times. The chain joins TRBV3-1 (or the pseudogene TRBV3-2) to TRBJ1-3; D gene ambiguous. CDR3 length equals 15 residues. CDR1 is LGHDT, CDR2 YNNKEL, per germline (reference sequence). The V gene lost 1 base and the J gene lost 0 bases, with 7 bases spanning the gap. CDR3: CASSQVMSSGNTIYF. CDR3 nucleotide sequence: TGTGCCAGCAGCCAAGTCATGAGCTCTGGAAACACCATATATTTT.

The chain employs TRBV7-9 and TRBJ2-7; 11 bases match TRBD2. Trimming removed 5 bases from V and 2 bases from J; junction bases left unmatched: 11. Germline V gene sequence: CDR1 SEHNR, CDR2 FQNEAQ (reference sequence). The CDR3 is made up of 17 amino acids. In nucleotides, the CDR3 is TGTGCCAGCAGCAGGGGATCTAGCGGGAGGTTCCCCTACGAGCAGTACTTC. This translates into CASSRGSSGRFPYEQYF.

The V gene is TRBV28, the J gene TRBJ2-3, with 8 bases matching TRBD1. Per the germline V gene, CDR1 is MDHEN and CDR2 is SYDVKM. This CDR3 is 15 amino acids long. V was clipped by 2 bases and J by 2 bases; unmatched bases: 3. The CDR3 loop is CASSLLQGATDTQYF. For the CDR3, the DNA is TGTGCCAGCAGTTTACTTCAGGGGGCCACAGATACGCAGTATTTT.

The V and J genes are TRBV4-3 and TRBJ2-7; TRBD2 agrees at 10 bases. The germline gives CDR1 LGHNA, CDR2 YSLEER. J gave up 6 bases and V 0 bases, and 8 bases lay outside the gene matches. The CDR3 length is 16 residues. CDR3 nucleotide sequence: TGCGCCAGCAGCCAAGATGGGGCGGGACTAGCGTTCGAGCAGTACTTC. It specifies CASSQDGAGLAFEQYF.

The chain carries TRBV7-9 and TRBJ1-6, with 7 bases aligning to TRBD1. The CDR3 length is 16 residues. Trimming cost V 3 bases and J 8 bases; bases outside gene matches: 10. Germline V gene data show CDR1 as SEHNR and CDR2 as FQNEAQ (reference sequence). Here the CDR3 DNA reads TGTGCCAGCAGCTTCGCGCGACAGGGATATTATTCACCCCTCCACTTT. Its protein product is CASSFARQGYYSPLHF.

The chain combines TRBV30 with TRBJ1-3, with D uncertain. This CDR3 is 13 amino acids long. CDR1 and CDR2 (germline): GTSNPN, SVGIG (reference sequence). Trimming pared 0 bases from V and 7 bases from J, leaving 10 bases between. CDR3 sequence (DNA): TGTGCCTGGAGTGTACAGTCTTGGAACACCATATATTTT. Its translation is CAWSVQSWNTIYF.

The rearrangement joins TRBV7-9 to TRBJ2-1; a possible D gene is TRBD1 (5 bases). This CDR3 is built from 13 residues. Per germline, CDR1 SEHNR and CDR2 FQNEAQ (reference sequence). The germline V and J ends were trimmed by 5 bases and 4 bases, with 9 bases remaining between them. CDR3: CASSLDSYNEQFF. CDR3 DNA sequence: TGTGCCAGCAGCCTAGACAGTTACAATGAGCAGTTCTTC.

V and J are TRBV29-1 and TRBJ2-5, with a weak D call TRBD2 (5 bases). The CDR3 loop spans 13 amino acids. The ends were cut back, 1 base at V and 4 bases at J, with 10 bases in the middle. CDR1 is SQVTM and CDR2 is ANQGSEA in the germline V gene. The CDR3 here is CSVEAGFSETQYF. DNA of the CDR3: TGCAGCGTTGAAGCGGGGTTCTCAGAGACCCAGTACTTC.

The chain recombines TRBV11-2 with TRBJ2-7; 8 positions agree with TRBD2. CDR3 length: 15 residues. The germline gives CDR1 SGHAT, CDR2 FQNNGV. Losses at the gene ends were 0 bases for V and 6 bases for J; bases not matched to a gene: 7. CDR3 in DNA: TGTGCCAGCAGCTTAGACCCCGGGAGGGGAGGCGAGCAGTACTTC. Protein product: CASSLDPGRGGEQYF.

The chain carries TRBV19 and TRBJ2-6; D ambiguous. V lost 6 bases and J 4 bases, leaving 10 bases between the germline ends. The CDR3 is 14 amino acids. The germline V gene encodes CDR1 LNHDA and CDR2 SQIVND (reference sequence). DNA of the CDR3: TGTGCCAGTAGGCAGGTTGCCGGGGCCAACGTCCTGACTTTC. Amino acids: CASRQVAGANVLTF.

Only one count was recorded for this clone. V is TRBV7-9 and J is TRBJ2-7, with 7 bases matching TRBD1. This CDR3 is built from 13 residues. V shed 4 bases and J 6 bases; nucleotides not matched to a gene: 6. The V gene's germline CDR1 is SEHNR and CDR2 FQNEAQ (reference sequence). CDR3: CASSSPRGIEQYF. Written as DNA, the CDR3 is TGTGCCAGCAGCTCTCCCAGGGGGATCGAGCAGTACTTC.

This chain links TRBV12-3 or TRBV12-4 with TRBJ1-1; maybe TRBD1 (6 bases). Deletions cut 6 bases from V and 0 bases from J, with 8 bases between. The CDR3 is 13 amino acids. CDR3 protein: CASRGTLNTEAFF. For the CDR3, the DNA is TGTGCCAGCAGGGGGACATTGAACACTGAAGCTTTCTTT.

The gene calls are TRBV18 and TRBJ1-4; 7 bases are a match to TRBD1. The CDR3 is 15 residues long. Trimming cost V 3 bases and J 6 bases; bases outside gene matches: 7. In germline, CDR1 is KGHSH, CDR2 LQKENI. The CDR3 nucleotides are TGTGCCAGCTCACCTCTCGGGACAGTGGATGAAAAACTGTTTTTT. It is translated as CASSPLGTVDEKLFF. Together with reference TRBV18 and TRBJ1-4, the CDR3 gives the full variable domain: NAGVMQNPRHLVRRRGQEARLRCSPMKGHSHVYWYRQLPEEGLKFMVYLQKENIIDESGMPKERFSAEFPKEGPSILRIQQVVRGDSAAYFCASSPLGTVDEKLFFGSGTQLSVL.